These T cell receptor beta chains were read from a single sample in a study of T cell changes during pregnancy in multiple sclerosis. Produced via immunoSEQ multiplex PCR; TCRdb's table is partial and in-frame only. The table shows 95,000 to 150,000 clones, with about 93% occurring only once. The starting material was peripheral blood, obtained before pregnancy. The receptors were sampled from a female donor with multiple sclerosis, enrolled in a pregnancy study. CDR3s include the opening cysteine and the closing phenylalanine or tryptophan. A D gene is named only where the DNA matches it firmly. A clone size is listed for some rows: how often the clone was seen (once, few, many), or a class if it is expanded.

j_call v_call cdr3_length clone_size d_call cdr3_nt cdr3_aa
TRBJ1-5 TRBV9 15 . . TGTGCCAGCAGCGTAGAAGGGGGGGGCAATCAGCCCCAGCATTTT CASSVEGGGNQPQHF
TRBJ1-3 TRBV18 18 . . TGTGCCAGCTCACCCGACCCTACAGGTCACTTTCAGGGAAACACCATATATTTT CASSPDPTGHFQGNTIYF
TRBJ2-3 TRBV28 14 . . TGTGCCAGCAGGGCCTGGGGGGGCACAGATACGCAGTATTTT CASRAWGGTDTQYF
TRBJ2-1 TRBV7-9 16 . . TGTGCCAGCAGCTTAGGGGCGGGGCGTACCTACAATGAGCAGTTCTTC CASSLGAGRTYNEQFF
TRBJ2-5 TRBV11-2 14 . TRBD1 TGTGCCAGCAGCCCCGACCCAGGGGGCGAGACCCAGTACTTC CASSPDPGGETQYF
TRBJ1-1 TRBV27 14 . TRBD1 TGTGCCAGCAGTTTGGTGGGACAGGGAAGGGAAGCTTTCTTT CASSLVGQGREAFF
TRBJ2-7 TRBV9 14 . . TGTGCCAGCAGCGTAGACGCTAGCGTAGGCGAGCAGTACTTC CASSVDASVGEQYF
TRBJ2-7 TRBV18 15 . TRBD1 TGTGCCAGCTCGCTTAGACAGGGCGAGGGCGCCGAGCAGTACTTC CASSLRQGEGAEQYF
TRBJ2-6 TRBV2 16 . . TGTGCCAGCCGGGTCTTCCTTCCCTCTGGGGCCAACGTCCTGACTTTC CASRVFLPSGANVLTF
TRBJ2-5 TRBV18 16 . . TGTGCCAGCTCACCTCTGGCAGGCAGTACTCAAGAGACCCAGTACTTC CASSPLAGSTQETQYF
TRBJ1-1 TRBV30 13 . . TGTGCCTGGAGTCTGGGAGCGAACACTGAAGCTTTCTTT CAWSLGANTEAFF
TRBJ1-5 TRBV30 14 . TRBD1 TGTGCCTGGAGTGTAACAGGGGGCAATCAGCCCCAGCATTTT CAWSVTGGNQPQHF
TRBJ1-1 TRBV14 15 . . TGTGCCAGCAGCTTAAGGGGCAGGATGAACACTGAAGCTTTCTTT CASSLRGRMNTEAFF
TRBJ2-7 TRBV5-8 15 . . TGTGCCAGCAGCTTGGTAAGAAGGAGCTCCTACGAGCAGTACTTC CASSLVRRSSYEQYF
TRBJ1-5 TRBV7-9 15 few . TGTGCCAGCAGCCCTGGGGAGGCCAACAATCAGCCCCAGCATTTT CASSPGEANNQPQHF
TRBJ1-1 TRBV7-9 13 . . TGTGCCAGCAGCTTTGCGGGTGGCACTGAAGCTTTCTTT CASSFAGGTEAFF
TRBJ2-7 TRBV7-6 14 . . TGTGCCAGCAGCTTAGGACTAGTGGGCGACGAGCAGTACTTC CASSLGLVGDEQYF
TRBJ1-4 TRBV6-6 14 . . TGTGCCAGCAGTTACAGGGGAGGATATGAAAAACTGTTTTTT CASSYRGGYEKLFF
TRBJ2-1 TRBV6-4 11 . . TGTGCCAGCAGTGAGGGCGCTGAGCAGTTCTTC CASSEGAEQFF
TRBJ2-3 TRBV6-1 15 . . TGTGCCAGCAGTGAACGACAGCTTAGCACAGATACGCAGTATTTT CASSERQLSTDTQYF